These 14 T cell receptor beta chains were all obtained from the same sample, sequenced in a study of somatic mutations in cytotoxic T cells in rheumatoid arthritis. Sequencing used immunoSEQ multiplex PCR; TCRdb keeps in-frame clones, though not all of them. The sample includes tens of thousands of clones, under 90% of them seen just once. Sequencing was done on a sample of CD8+ T cells sorted from blood. The source is a man aged 40-55 years in good health.

This clone was detected only once. The chain has TRBV7-9 and TRBJ2-7, with D possibly being TRBD2 (5 bases). Trimming shortened V by 5 bases and J by 3 bases, and 14 bases separated the two germline ends. This CDR3 spans 14 amino acids. Germline loops: CDR1 SEHNR, CDR2 FQNEAQ (reference sequence). The DNA of the CDR3 is TGTGCCAGCAGCCCCCCAACGGGAATCTACGAGCAGTACTTC. Protein sequence: CASSPPTGIYEQYF.

V usage is TRBV4-1 and J usage is TRBJ2-1; 13 bases match TRBD2. Germline assignment: CDR1 MGHRA and CDR2 YSYEKL. This CDR3 has 17 amino acids. The V and J ends lost 1 base and 9 bases, in that order; junction bases with no gene match: 9. The CDR3 DNA is TGCGCCAGCAGCCAAGCATGGCCGGGACTAGCGGGATTTGAGCAGTTCTTC. Its translation is CASSQAWPGLAGFEQFF.

The rearrangement joins TRBV6-5 to TRBJ2-5; maybe TRBD1 (6 bases). The CDR3 consists of 15 residues. Trimming cost V 6 bases and J 5 bases, with 19 bases left between them. CDR1 and CDR2 from the germline V gene are MNHEY and SVGAGI. CDR3 in amino acids: CASSLVNGQGETQYF. For the CDR3, the DNA is TGTGCCAGCAGCCTAGTGAATGGCCAGGGGGAGACCCAGTACTTC.

The chain recombines TRBV4-3 with TRBJ2-3, with TRBD2 identical over 7 bases. This CDR3 contains 15 residues. V lost 1 base to trimming and J lost 0 bases; unmatched junction nucleotides: 1. From germline, CDR1 is LGHNA and CDR2 YSLEER. CDR3 residues: CASSQGLASTDTQYF. Here the CDR3 DNA reads TGCGCCAGCAGCCAAGGACTAGCAAGCACAGATACGCAGTATTTT.

The V and J genes are TRBV13 and TRBJ2-2; D is undetermined. V was shortened by 3 bases and J by 6 bases, with 2 bases between the two germline ends. The CDR3 runs to 11 residues. Germline V gene sequence: CDR1 PRHDT, CDR2 FYEKMQ (reference sequence). The chain's CDR3 is CASSLSGELFF. DNA for the CDR3: TGTGCCAGCAGCTTGTCCGGGGAGCTGTTTTTT.

The chain uses TRBV28 and TRBJ2-3; no clear D. CDR3 size: 12 residues. The V end lost 4 bases, the J end lost 4 bases, and 6 bases lay between the germline ends. Looked up from germline, CDR1 is MDHEN and CDR2 is SYDVKM. The CDR3 here is CASSSGPDTQYF. The CDR3 DNA sequence: TGTGCCAGCAGTTCCGGACCAGATACGCAGTATTTT. Using reference TRBV28 and TRBJ2-3 for the parts outside the CDR3, the full variable domain is DVKVTQSSRYLVKRTGEKVFLECVQDMDHENMFWYRQDPGLGLRLIYFSYDVKMKEKGDIPEGYSVSREKKERFSLILESASTNQTSMYLCASSSGPDTQYFGPGTRLTVL.

The CDR3 bases are TGTGCCAGCAGTGAAGAGGAGGACGAGCAGTACTTC. This codes for CASSEEEDEQYF. The chain joins TRBV2 to TRBJ2-7; the D gene is possibly TRBD2 (5 bases). The V gene lost 1 base and the J gene lost 5 bases, with 6 bases spanning the gap. Germline V CDR1 and CDR2: SNHLY, FYNNEI. The CDR3 consists of 12 residues.

The gene calls are TRBV7-9 and TRBJ2-1, with TRBD2 as a possible D gene (6 bases). The CDR3 consists of 12 residues. V dropped 6 bases and J dropped 7 bases, with 10 bases sitting between them. Germline CDR1 SEHNR, CDR2 FQNEAQ (reference sequence). The CDR3 region has the DNA TGTGCCAGCAGTCCGGGAGAAAATGAGCAGTTCTTC. This gives the protein CASSPGENEQFF.

The rearrangement joins TRBV7-9 to TRBJ2-7, with TRBD1 as a possible D gene (6 bases). The CDR3 has 15 residues. CDR1 is SEHNR, CDR2 FQNEAQ, per germline (reference sequence). Trimming removed 1 base from V and 3 bases from J, with 13 bases in between. This chain's CDR3 is CASSLGGTRNYEQYF. CDR3 bases: TGTGCCAGCAGCTTAGGGGGGACAAGGAACTACGAGCAGTACTTC.

This chain connects TRBV28 to TRBJ1-2; the D gene is possibly TRBD1 (5 bases). Germline V gene data show CDR1 as MDHEN and CDR2 as SYDVKM. The CDR3 consists of 13 residues. V was cut by 6 bases and J by 5 bases, with 13 bases left in between. The CDR3 coding sequence is TGTGCCAGCAGGGCGCGGGGCAGGTATGGCTACACCTTC. Translation gives CASRARGRYGYTF.

This clone occurred once. This chain connects TRBV28 to TRBJ2-2; D unclear. The CDR3 loop spans 12 amino acids. Trimming removed 2 bases at V and 4 bases at J, with 2 bases between. The V gene's germline CDR1 is MDHEN and CDR2 SYDVKM. The CDR3 loop reads CASSLGTGELFF. In DNA, the CDR3 is TGTGCCAGCAGTTTAGGCACCGGGGAGCTGTTTTTT.

The V call is TRBV11-2, the J call TRBJ2-5, with D unresolved. Between the trimmed V and J ends, which lost 0 bases and 0 bases, there was a span of 11 bases. Germline CDR1 is SGHAT and CDR2 is FQNNGV. This CDR3 contains 16 residues. The CDR3, as DNA: TGTGCCAGCAGCTTAGAAGGGTTGGGGTACCAAGAGACCCAGTACTTC. Protein product: CASSLEGLGYQETQYF.

V is TRBV5-6 and J is TRBJ2-7; the match to TRBD1 covers 8 bases. V was clipped by 4 bases and J by 1 base; unmatched bases: 13. In germline, CDR1 is SGHDT, CDR2 YYEEEE. The CDR3 contains 17 residues. CDR3 nucleotide sequence: TGTGCCAGCAGCCCCCTGACAGGGGAAAAGGGGTCCTACGAGCAGTACTTC. It yields the protein CASSPLTGEKGSYEQYF.

The rearrangement uses TRBV28 and TRBJ2-1; D gene ambiguous. Germline V lookup: CDR1 MDHEN, CDR2 SYDVKM. This CDR3 is 12 amino acids long. V lost 4 bases to trimming and J lost 4 bases, with 5 bases between them. The CDR3 loop is CASSYTYNEQFF. Here the CDR3 DNA reads TGTGCCAGCAGTTACACGTACAATGAGCAGTTCTTC.